Given below is one T cell receptor beta chain in context. Its antigen is undetermined. The sample comes from a study of T cell responses to AZD1222 COVID-19 vaccine. Repertoires were generated with immunoSEQ multiplex PCR, while TCRdb's copy carries only in-frame clones and drops some. The repertoire holds 90,000 to 150,000 clones, with about nine tenths as singletons. Study-wide results and limits: There were mostly white British donors and more females than males, and clonal diversity was possibly underestimated. Researchers report vaccine-associated CD4 TCRs spanning spike, with dominance at 160-218 and 743-854.

Trimming stripped 1 base from V and 6 bases from J, with 7 bases between. CDR3 size: 13 residues. Germline lookup yields CDR1 MNHEY and CDR2 SVGAGI. The TCR originated in an adult who received the MenACWY meningococcal vaccine as a control. The chain uses TRBV6-5 and TRBJ2-1; no definite D call. Sample: peripheral blood, taken 28 days after the second dose of the MenACWY control vaccine. In DNA form, the CDR3 reads TGTGCCAGCAGTTACTTTCAGGCCAATGAGCAGTTCTTC. Translation gives CASSYFQANEQFF.